This T cell receptor (beta chain) was sequenced during a study of blood T cells in healthy people across ages. Study outcomes and limitations: The CMV status of each donor remained undetermined, and this could have confounded shifts in expanded clonotypes. Fewer expanded clones and more diversity marked long-lived versus aged donors.

The study isolated at least 7 million PBMCs from each sample. This clonotype showed up just once. Its cognate antigen is unknown. Being one base from a much bigger clone, this may be a read error. Primers used in a second PCR of roughly 6 to 12 cycles were a sample-barcoded 5' primer and a J-beta primer mix. Every cDNA molecule bore a tag from a template-switch adaptor containing 12 random nucleotides. TCRdb reanalysed the 5' RACE reads using MiXCR and keeps one entry per CDR3 protein. The table shows around 870,000 distinct CDR3 sequences, with more than 25% occurring only once. Sequencing was performed on blood. This sequence originates from a woman at least 80 years old in good health.

CDR3 residues: CANSLAGFRGGTDTQYF. For the CDR3, the DNA is TGTGCCAACAGCTTAGCGGGGTTTAGAGGGGGCACAGATACGCAGTATTTT. The chain combines TRBV7-2 with TRBJ2-3, with 8 bases fitting TRBD2. Per the germline V gene, CDR1 is SGHTA and CDR2 is FQGNSA. The CDR3 covers 17 residues.